Each of the 5 T cell receptor beta chains below was sequenced from the same sample in a study of T-cell reconstitution after alpha-beta-depleted transplantation in children (dated by TCRdb to about 2016). The protocol used for the library was PCR. Instrument on record: Illumina HiSeq 2500. TCR library preparation used molecular barcoding, with unique molecular identifiers applied to normalize quantification of the TCRbeta repertoire. The public reads were reanalyzed by TCRdb: fastp trimming at Q25, MiXCR alignment, in-frame beta chains only. CDR3 protein sequences are deduplicated, and each keeps its most common genes and DNA. Here the sample has just under 250,000 distinct CDR3 sequences; over 20% occur a single time. Clones ranked in the top ten supply about 2.6% of the sample. Taken with the paper, the label for treatment or condition translates to: allogeneic hematopoietic cell transplantation with graft depleted of TCRalphabeta T cells and CD19 B cells.

The sample was PBMCs, taken before TCRalphabeta/CD19-depleted stem cell transplant. The receptors stem from a girl aged 2-10 years with Fanconi anemia, due to receive a stem cell transplant.

This clonotype showed up many times. In DNA, the CDR3 is TGTGCCAGCAGCACCCGTCGGGTTACGTACGAGCAGTACTTC. This translates into CASSTRRVTYEQYF. The chain combines TRBV7-2 with TRBJ2-7; D call uncertain. This CDR3 is 14 amino acids long. CDR1 is SGHTA and CDR2 is FQGNSA in the germline V gene. V dropped 5 bases and J dropped 4 bases, with 15 bases sitting between them.

This rearrangement joins TRBV20-1 to TRBJ1-1; a possible D gene is TRBD1 (5 bases). Germline V gene sequence: CDR1 DFQATT, CDR2 SNEGSKA (reference sequence). The V gene lost 7 bases and the J gene lost 5 bases, with 8 bases spanning the gap. This CDR3 contains 10 residues. The CDR3 coding sequence is TGCAGTGGACGGGGGACTGAAGCTTTCTTT. Translated: CSGRGTEAFF.

The table lists this clonotype with many counts. The chain couples TRBV28 to TRBJ2-3; 12 bases agree with TRBD2. This CDR3 has 18 amino acids. Germline CDR1 and CDR2: MDHEN and SYDVKM. Trimming at V came to 1 base and at J to 4 bases, leaving 9 bases not matched to a gene. This CDR3 reads CASSLFISSGRAPDTQYF. The CDR3 DNA reads as TGTGCCAGCAGTTTATTCATCTCTAGCGGGAGGGCCCCAGATACGCAGTATTTT.

CDR3 loop: CASSWGDIQETQYF. In nucleotides, the CDR3 is TGCGCCAGCAGCTGGGGGGACATTCAAGAGACCCAGTACTTC. The chain combines TRBV5-1 with TRBJ2-5; tentatively, D is TRBD1 or TRBD2 (6 bases each). The CDR3 contains 14 residues. Germline V gene lookup returns CDR1 SGHRS and CDR2 YFSETQ. Between the trimmed V and J ends, which lost 3 bases and 2 bases, there was a span of 11 bases.

This clonotype showed up many times. The chain couples TRBV6-1 to TRBJ2-2, with 7 bases identical to TRBD2. CDR1 MNHNS and CDR2 SASEGT come from the germline V gene. V gave up 6 bases and J gave up 5 bases; unmatched junction bases: 6. This CDR3 region has 14 residues. The CDR3 bases are TGTGCCAGCAGGCAGGGCGGGAGTACCGGGGAGCTGTTTTTT. Translated, it gives CASRQGGSTGELFF.